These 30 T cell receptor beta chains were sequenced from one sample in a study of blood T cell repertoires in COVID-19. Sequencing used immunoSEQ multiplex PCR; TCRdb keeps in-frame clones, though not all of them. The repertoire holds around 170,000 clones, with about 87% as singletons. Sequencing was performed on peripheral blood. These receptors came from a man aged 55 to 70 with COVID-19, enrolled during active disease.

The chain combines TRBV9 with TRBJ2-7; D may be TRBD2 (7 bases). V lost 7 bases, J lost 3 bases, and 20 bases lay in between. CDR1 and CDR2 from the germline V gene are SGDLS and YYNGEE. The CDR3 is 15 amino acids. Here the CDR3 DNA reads TGTGCCAGCGCTCCGGAGGGGGGGATGTTCTACGAGCAGTACTTC. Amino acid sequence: CASAPEGGMFYEQYF.

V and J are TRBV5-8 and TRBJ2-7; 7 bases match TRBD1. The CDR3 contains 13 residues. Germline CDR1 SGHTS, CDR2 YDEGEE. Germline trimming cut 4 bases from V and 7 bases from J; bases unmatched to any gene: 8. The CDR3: CASSQWTGGEQYF. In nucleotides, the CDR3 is TGTGCCAGCAGCCAATGGACAGGTGGGGAGCAGTACTTC.

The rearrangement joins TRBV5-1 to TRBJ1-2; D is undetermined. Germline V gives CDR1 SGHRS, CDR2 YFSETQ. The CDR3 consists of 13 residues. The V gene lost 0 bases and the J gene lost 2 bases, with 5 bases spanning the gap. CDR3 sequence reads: CASSLEHNYGYTF. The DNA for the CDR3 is TGCGCCAGCAGCTTGGAACACAACTATGGCTACACCTTC. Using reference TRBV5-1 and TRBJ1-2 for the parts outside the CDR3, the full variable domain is KAGVTQTPRYLIKTRGQQVTLSCSPISGHRSVSWYQQTPGQGLQFLFEYFSETQRNKGNFPGRFSGRQFSNSRSEMNVSTLELGDSALYLCASSLEHNYGYTFGSGTRLTVV.

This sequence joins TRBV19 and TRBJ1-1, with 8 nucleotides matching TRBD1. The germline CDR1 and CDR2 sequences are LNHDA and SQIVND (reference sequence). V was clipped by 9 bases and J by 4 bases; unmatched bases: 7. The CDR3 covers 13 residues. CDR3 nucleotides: TGTGCCAGCTGGACAGGGATAGCCACTGAAGCTTTCTTT. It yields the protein CASWTGIATEAFF. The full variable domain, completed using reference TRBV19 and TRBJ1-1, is DGGITQSPKYLFRKEGQNVTLSCEQNLNHDAMYWYRQDPGQGLRLIYYSQIVNDFQKGDIAEGYSVSREKKESFPLTVTSAQKNPTAFYLCASWTGIATEAFFGQGTRLTVV.

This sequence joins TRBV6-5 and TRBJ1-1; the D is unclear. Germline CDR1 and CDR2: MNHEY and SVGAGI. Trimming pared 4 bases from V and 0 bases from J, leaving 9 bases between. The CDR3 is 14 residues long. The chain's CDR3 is CASSSTNLNTEAFF. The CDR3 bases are TGTGCCAGCAGTTCCACAAACCTGAACACTGAAGCTTTCTTT.

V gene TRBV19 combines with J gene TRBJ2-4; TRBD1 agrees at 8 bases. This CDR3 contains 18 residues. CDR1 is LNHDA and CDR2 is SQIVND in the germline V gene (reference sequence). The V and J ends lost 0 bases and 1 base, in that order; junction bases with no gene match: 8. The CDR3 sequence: CASSIDVTTGAAKNIQYF. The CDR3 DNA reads TGTGCCAGTAGTATAGATGTTACGACAGGGGCGGCCAAAAACATTCAGTACTTC.

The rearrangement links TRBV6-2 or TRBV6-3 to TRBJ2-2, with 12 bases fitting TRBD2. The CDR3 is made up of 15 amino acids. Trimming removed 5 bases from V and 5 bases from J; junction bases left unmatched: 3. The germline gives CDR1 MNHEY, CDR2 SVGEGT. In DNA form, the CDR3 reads TGTGCCAGCAGTCTAGCGGGGGGGCCTACCGGGGAGCTGTTTTTT. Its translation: CASSLAGGPTGELFF.

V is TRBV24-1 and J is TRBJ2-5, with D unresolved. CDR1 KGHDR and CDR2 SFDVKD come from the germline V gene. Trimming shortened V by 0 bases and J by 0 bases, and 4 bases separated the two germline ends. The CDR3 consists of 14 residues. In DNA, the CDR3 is TGTGCCACCAGTGATTTGGGCAACCAAGAGACCCAGTACTTC. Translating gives CATSDLGNQETQYF.

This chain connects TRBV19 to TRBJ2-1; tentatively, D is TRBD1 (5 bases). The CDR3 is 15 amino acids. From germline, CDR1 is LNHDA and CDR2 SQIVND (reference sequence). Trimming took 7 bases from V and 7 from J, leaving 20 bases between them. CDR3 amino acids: CASKGFLAVGNEQFF. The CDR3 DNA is TGTGCCAGTAAGGGGTTTTTAGCCGTGGGAAATGAGCAGTTCTTC.

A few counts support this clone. The DNA of the CDR3 is TGTGCCAGCAGCGTCCAAACCCGATCTATACTCCACTTT. Its translation is CASSVQTRSILHF. The J gene is TRBJ1-6, the V gene TRBV5-6; D remains unclear. In germline, CDR1 is SGHDT, CDR2 YYEEEE. This CDR3 region has 13 residues. The V and J ends lost 4 bases and 16 bases respectively, with 18 bases between them.

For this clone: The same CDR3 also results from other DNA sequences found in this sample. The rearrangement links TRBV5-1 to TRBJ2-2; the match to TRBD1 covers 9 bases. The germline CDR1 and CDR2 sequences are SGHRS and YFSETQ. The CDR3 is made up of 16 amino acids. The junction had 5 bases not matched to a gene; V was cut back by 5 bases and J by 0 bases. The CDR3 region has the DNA TGCGCCAGCAGTACGGACAGGGGCGCGAACACCGGGGAGCTGTTTTTT. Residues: CASSTDRGANTGELFF. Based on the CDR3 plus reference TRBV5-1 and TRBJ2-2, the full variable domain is KAGVTQTPRYLIKTRGQQVTLSCSPISGHRSVSWYQQTPGQGLQFLFEYFSETQRNKGNFPGRFSGRQFSNSRSEMNVSTLELGDSALYLCASSTDRGANTGELFFGEGSRLTVL.

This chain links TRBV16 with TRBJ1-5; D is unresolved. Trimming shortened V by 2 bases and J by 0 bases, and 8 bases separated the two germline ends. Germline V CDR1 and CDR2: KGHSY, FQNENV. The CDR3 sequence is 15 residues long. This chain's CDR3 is CASSQGGNSNQPQHF. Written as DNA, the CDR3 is TGTGCCAGCAGCCAAGGAGGGAATAGCAATCAGCCCCAGCATTTT.

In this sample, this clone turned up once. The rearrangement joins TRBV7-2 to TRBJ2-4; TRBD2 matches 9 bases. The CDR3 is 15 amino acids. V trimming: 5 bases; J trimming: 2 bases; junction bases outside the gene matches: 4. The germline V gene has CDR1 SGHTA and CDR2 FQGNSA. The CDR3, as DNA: TGTGCCAGCAGCGCTAGCGGGAACTCCAAAAACATTCAGTACTTC. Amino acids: CASSASGNSKNIQYF.

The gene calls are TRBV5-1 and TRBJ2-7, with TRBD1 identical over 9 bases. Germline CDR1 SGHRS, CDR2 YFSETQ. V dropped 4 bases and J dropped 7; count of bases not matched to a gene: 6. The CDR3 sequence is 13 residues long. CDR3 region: CASSPGQGWEQYF. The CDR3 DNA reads TGCGCCAGCAGCCCGGGACAGGGTTGGGAGCAGTACTTC.

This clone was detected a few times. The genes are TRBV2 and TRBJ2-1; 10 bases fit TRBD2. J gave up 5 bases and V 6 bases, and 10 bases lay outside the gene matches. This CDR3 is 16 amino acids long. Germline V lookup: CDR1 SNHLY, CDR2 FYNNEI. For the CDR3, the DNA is TGTGCCAGCAGCGGGAGCGGGAGGGCAGGGAACAATGAGCAGTTCTTC. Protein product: CASSGSGRAGNNEQFF.

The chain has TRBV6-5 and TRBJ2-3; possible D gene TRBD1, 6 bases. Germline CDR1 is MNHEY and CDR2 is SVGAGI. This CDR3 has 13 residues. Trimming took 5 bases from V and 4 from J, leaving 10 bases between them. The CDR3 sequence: CASSIQGPDTQYF. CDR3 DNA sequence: TGTGCCAGCAGTATCCAGGGGCCAGATACGCAGTATTTT.

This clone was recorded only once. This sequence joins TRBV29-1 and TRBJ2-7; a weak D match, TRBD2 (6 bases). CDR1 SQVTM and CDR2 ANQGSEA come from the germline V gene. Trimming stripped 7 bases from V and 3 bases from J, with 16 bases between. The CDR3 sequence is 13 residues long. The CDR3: CSAHGGENYEQYF. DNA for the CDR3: TGCAGCGCACATGGAGGGGAGAACTACGAGCAGTACTTC.

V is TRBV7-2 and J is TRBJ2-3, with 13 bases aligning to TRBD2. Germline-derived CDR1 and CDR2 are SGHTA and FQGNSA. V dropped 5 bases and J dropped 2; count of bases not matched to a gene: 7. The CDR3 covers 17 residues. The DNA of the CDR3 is TGTGCCAGCAGCAAAACAGGACTAGCGGGGGCCACAGATACGCAGTATTTT. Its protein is CASSKTGLAGATDTQYF.

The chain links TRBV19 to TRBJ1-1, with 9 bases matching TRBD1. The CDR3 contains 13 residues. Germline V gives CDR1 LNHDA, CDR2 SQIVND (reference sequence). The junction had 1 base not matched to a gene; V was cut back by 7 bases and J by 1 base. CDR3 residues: CASTGQGNTEAFF. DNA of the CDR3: TGTGCCAGTACGGGACAGGGGAACACTGAAGCTTTCTTT.

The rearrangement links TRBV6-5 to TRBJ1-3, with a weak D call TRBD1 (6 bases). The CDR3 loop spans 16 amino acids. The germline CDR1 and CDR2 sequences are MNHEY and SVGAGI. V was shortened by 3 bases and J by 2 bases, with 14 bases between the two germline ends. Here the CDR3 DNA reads TGTGCCAGCAGTTATTCACCCGGGACAACTGGAAACACCATATATTTT. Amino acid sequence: CASSYSPGTTGNTIYF.

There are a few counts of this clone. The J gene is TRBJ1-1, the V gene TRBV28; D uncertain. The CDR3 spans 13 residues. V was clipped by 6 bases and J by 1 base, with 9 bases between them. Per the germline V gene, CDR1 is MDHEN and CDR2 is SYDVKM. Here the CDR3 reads CASSLRGNTEAFF. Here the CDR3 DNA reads TGTGCCAGCAGCTTACGGGGGAACACTGAAGCTTTCTTT.

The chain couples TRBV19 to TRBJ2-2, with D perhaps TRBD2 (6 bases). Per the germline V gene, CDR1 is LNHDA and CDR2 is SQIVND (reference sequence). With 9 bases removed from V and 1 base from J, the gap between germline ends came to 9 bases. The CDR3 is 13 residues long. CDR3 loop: CASRGMNTGELFF. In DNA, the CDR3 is TGTGCCAGCCGGGGGATGAACACCGGGGAGCTGTTTTTT.

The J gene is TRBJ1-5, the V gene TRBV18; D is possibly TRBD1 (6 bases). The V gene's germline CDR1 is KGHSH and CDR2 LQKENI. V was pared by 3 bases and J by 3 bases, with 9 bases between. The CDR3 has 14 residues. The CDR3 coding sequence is TGTGCCAGCTCACCTGGACAGACCAATCAGCCCCAGCATTTT. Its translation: CASSPGQTNQPQHF.

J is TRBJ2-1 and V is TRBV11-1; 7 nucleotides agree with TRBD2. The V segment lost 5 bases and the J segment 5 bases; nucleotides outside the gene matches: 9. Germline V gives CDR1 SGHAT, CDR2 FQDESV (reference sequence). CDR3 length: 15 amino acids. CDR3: CASSQRDPGNNEQFF. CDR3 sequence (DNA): TGTGCCAGCAGCCAGCGGGACCCGGGGAACAATGAGCAGTTCTTC. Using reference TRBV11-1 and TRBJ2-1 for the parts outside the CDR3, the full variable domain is EAEVAQSPRYKITEKSQAVAFWCDPISGHATLYWYRQILGQGPELLVQFQDESVVDDSQLPKDRFSAERLKGVDSTLKIQPAELGDSAMYLCASSQRDPGNNEQFFGPGTRLTVL.

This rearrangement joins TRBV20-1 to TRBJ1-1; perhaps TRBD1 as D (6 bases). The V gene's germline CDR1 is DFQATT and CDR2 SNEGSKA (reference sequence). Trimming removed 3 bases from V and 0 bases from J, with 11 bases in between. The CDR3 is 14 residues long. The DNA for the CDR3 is TGCAGTGCTAGTTCTGGGGGCCTGAACACTGAAGCTTTCTTT. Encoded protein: CSASSGGLNTEAFF.

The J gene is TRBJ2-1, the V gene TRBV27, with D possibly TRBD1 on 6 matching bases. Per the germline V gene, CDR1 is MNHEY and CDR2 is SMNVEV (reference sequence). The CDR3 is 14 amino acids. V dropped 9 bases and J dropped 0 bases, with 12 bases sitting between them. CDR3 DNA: TGTGCCAGTTCCAGGGGTAACTCCTACAATGAGCAGTTCTTC. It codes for CASSRGNSYNEQFF.

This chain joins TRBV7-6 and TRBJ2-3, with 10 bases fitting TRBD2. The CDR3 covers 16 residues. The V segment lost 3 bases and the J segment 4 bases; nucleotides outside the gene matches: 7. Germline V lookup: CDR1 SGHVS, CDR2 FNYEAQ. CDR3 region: CASSFQAGGPSDTQYF. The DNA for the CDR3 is TGTGCCAGCAGCTTTCAAGCGGGAGGGCCTTCAGATACGCAGTATTTT.

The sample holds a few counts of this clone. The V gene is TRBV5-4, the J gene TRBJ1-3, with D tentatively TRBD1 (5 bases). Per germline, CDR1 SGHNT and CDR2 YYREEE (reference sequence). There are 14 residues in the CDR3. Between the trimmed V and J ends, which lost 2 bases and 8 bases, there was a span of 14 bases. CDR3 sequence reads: CASSFPGSRDTIYF. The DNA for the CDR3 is TGTGCCAGCAGCTTCCCGGGCTCCAGGGACACCATATATTTT.

The CDR3 coding sequence is TGTGCCAGCAGTTACAGCCGGACAGCCGCGGAAGAGCAGTACTTC. This encodes CASSYSRTAAEEQYF. This sequence joins TRBV6-2 or TRBV6-3 and TRBJ2-7; weak D call: TRBD1 (6 bases). This CDR3 has 15 residues. Trimming cost V 2 bases and J 7 bases, with 18 bases left between them. In germline, CDR1 is MNHEY, CDR2 SVGEGT.

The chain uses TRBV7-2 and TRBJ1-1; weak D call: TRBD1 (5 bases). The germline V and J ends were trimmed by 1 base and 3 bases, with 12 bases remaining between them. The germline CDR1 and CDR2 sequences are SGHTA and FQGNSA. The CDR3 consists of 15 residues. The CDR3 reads CASSLGPGWDTEAFF. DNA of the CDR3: TGTGCCAGCAGCTTAGGTCCAGGGTGGGACACTGAAGCTTTCTTT. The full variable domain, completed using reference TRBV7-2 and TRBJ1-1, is GAGVSQSPSNKVTEKGKDVELRCDPISGHTALYWYRQSLGQGLEFLIYFQGNSAPDKSGLPSDRFSAERTGGSVSTLTIQRTQQEDSAVYLCASSLGPGWDTEAFFGQGTRLTVV.